This T cell receptor beta chain was sequenced for a study of response to subunit inactivated influenza vaccine. Germline assignment: CDR1 PRHDT and CDR2 FYEKMQ (reference sequence). The length of the CDR3 is 15 residues. Trimming shortened V by 2 bases and J by 4 bases, and 12 bases separated the two germline ends. This clonotype has only a few counts. Each CDR3 protein gets one entry after TCRdb re-called the RT-PCR reads with MiXCR. The table includes about 170,000 distinct CDR3 sequences, roughly 12% detected once. The same data also went into a second study, on T cells expressing NK-cell markers. That publication notes: Synthesis of TCR beta cDNA relied on 5'RACE template switching carrying UMIs. Sorted CD3+CD56-NKG2C+, CD3+CD56+NKG2C- and CD3+CD56+NKG2C+ T cells were the source of the TCR beta repertoires.

The V call is TRBV13, the J call TRBJ2-1; tentatively, D is TRBD2 (6 bases). Sequences were derived from CD8+ T cells sorted from PBMCs, sampled roughly 12 days after vaccination. This clonotype was sampled from a middle-aged man who received an inactivated influenza vaccine. The CDR3 protein is CASSLRSGGYNEQFF. The CDR3 DNA reads as TGTGCCAGCAGCTTACGTAGCGGTGGGTACAATGAGCAGTTCTTC.